Shown below are 23 T cell receptor beta chains from a single sample sequenced in a study of blood T cell repertoires in COVID-19. TCRdb keeps only in-frame clones here, not all; method: immunoSEQ multiplex PCR. The sample has some 59,000 clones, 80% to 90% seen once. Sequences were obtained from peripheral blood. These receptors all come from a man aged 60 to 75 with acute or convalescent COVID-19.

The chain recombines TRBV9 with TRBJ2-3; 9 bases are shared with TRBD2. Looked up from germline, CDR1 is SGDLS and CDR2 is YYNGEE. The ends lost 2 bases at V and 5 bases at J; junction bases unmatched: 21. This CDR3 contains 20 residues. The CDR3 spells CASSVLTSGGPGRVGDTQYF. The CDR3 nucleotides read TGTGCCAGCAGCGTCCTCACCAGCGGGGGGCCGGGTAGGGTTGGAGATACGCAGTATTTT.

This clone was counted a single time. This rearrangement joins TRBV29-1 to TRBJ1-2; D unclear. Per germline, CDR1 SQVTM and CDR2 ANQGSEA. Trimming pared 1 base from V and 7 bases from J, leaving 13 bases between. The CDR3 covers 13 residues. CDR3 coding DNA: TGCAGCGTTGAAGTAGTGGGGAGAGGTGGCTACACCTTC. Its translation: CSVEVVGRGGYTF.

The chain couples TRBV6-5 to TRBJ1-1; D remains unclear. The CDR3 loop spans 13 amino acids. Germline loops: CDR1 MNHEY, CDR2 SVGAGI. The V gene lost 8 bases and the J gene lost 5 bases, with 15 bases spanning the gap. The CDR3 region has the DNA TGTGCCAGCCGCCTTGCGCCGGGGACTGAAGCTTTCTTT. This sequence encodes CASRLAPGTEAFF.

The chain recombines TRBV7-9 with TRBJ1-2; no firm D call. The CDR3 covers 14 residues. The germline V and J ends were trimmed by 0 bases and 4 bases, with 9 bases remaining between them. Germline lookup yields CDR1 SEHNR and CDR2 FQNEAQ (reference sequence). The CDR3 nucleotides are TGTGCCAGCAGCTTAGCCGGGGTAGGCTATGGCTACACCTTC. It translates to CASSLAGVGYGYTF.

The chain is built from TRBV7-7 and TRBJ2-1, with a tentative D call TRBD1 (6 bases). The germline V gene has CDR1 SSHAT and CDR2 FNYEAQ (reference sequence). Trimming left V 0 bases short and J 6 bases short, with 9 bases between. The CDR3 is 14 amino acids. The CDR3 region is CASSLARGSNEQFF. CDR3 DNA sequence: TGTGCCAGCAGCTTAGCGAGGGGGTCCAATGAGCAGTTCTTC.

DNA of the CDR3: TGCGCCAGCAGCTCGGAGGGTACCGGGGCCAACGTCCTGACTTTC. Its translation is CASSSEGTGANVLTF. The rearrangement links TRBV5-1 to TRBJ2-6, with D perhaps TRBD2 (6 bases). The germline V and J ends were trimmed by 3 bases and 4 bases, with 11 bases remaining between them. Germline V gene lookup returns CDR1 SGHRS and CDR2 YFSETQ. The CDR3 extends over 15 amino acids.

The rearrangement uses TRBV4-2 and TRBJ1-1; possible D gene TRBD1, 5 bases. There are 15 residues in the CDR3. Germline CDR1 reads LGHNA; CDR2 reads YNFKEQ. V was shortened by 2 bases and J by 1 base, with 11 bases between the two germline ends. CDR3 coding DNA: TGTGCCAGCAGCCAACAGGGTGGGCGGAACACTGAAGCTTTCTTT. Translation gives CASSQQGGRNTEAFF.

The rearrangement links TRBV13 to TRBJ2-1; D is unresolved. From germline, CDR1 is PRHDT and CDR2 FYEKMQ (reference sequence). With 5 bases removed from V and 9 bases from J, the gap between germline ends came to 14 bases. CDR3 length: 13 amino acids. CDR3 region: CASSPTPTGEQFF. CDR3 coding DNA: TGTGCCAGCAGCCCCACGCCCACTGGTGAGCAGTTCTTC. The full variable domain, its missing parts supplied by reference TRBV13 and TRBJ2-1, is AAGVIQSPRHLIKEKRETATLKCYPIPRHDTVYWYQQGPGQDPQFLISFYEKMQSDKGSIPDRFSAQQFSDYHSELNMSSLELGDSALYFCASSPTPTGEQFFGPGTRLTVL.

The chain recombines TRBV29-1 with TRBJ2-5; TRBD2 matches at 13 bases. This CDR3 is built from 15 residues. Germline V gene data show CDR1 as SQVTM and CDR2 as ANQGSEA. J gave up 7 bases and V 4 bases, and 9 bases lay outside the gene matches. The CDR3 reads CSVVGLAGHTGTQYF. The CDR3 DNA sequence: TGCAGCGTTGTGGGACTAGCGGGACACACGGGGACCCAGTACTTC.

The chain recombines TRBV4-1 with TRBJ1-5, with D unclear. V was trimmed by 1 base and J by 7 bases, leaving 14 bases between them. The CDR3 spans 15 residues. Germline assignment: CDR1 MGHRA and CDR2 YSYEKL. The CDR3 region is CASSQVAGTWQPQHF. For the CDR3, the DNA is TGCGCCAGCAGCCAAGTTGCGGGCACTTGGCAGCCCCAGCATTTT.

This sequence joins TRBV18 and TRBJ2-2; TRBD1 is a possible D gene (5 bases). Germline V lookup: CDR1 KGHSH, CDR2 LQKENI. The CDR3 is 14 residues long. Trimming cost V 1 base and J 6 bases, with 9 bases left between them. This CDR3 reads CASSPQSGSGELFF. CDR3 nucleotide sequence: TGTGCCAGCTCACCACAGTCAGGGTCCGGGGAGCTGTTTTTT. Filled out from reference TRBV18 and TRBJ2-2, the complete variable domain reads NAGVMQNPRHLVRRRGQEARLRCSPMKGHSHVYWYRQLPEEGLKFMVYLQKENIIDESGMPKERFSAEFPKEGPSILRIQQVVRGDSAAYFCASSPQSGSGELFFGEGSRLTVL.

The chain links TRBV11-2 to TRBJ1-6, with D unclear. The V gene's germline CDR1 is SGHAT and CDR2 FQNNGV. The CDR3 covers 17 residues. V lost 5 bases, J lost 3 bases, and 17 bases lay in between. The CDR3 reads CASSPWPAQNYNSPLHF. CDR3 bases: TGTGCCAGCAGCCCTTGGCCTGCCCAAAACTATAATTCACCCCTCCACTTT.

The rearrangement links TRBV18 to TRBJ1-4; no reliable D call. The ends were cut back, 2 bases at V and 8 bases at J, with 12 bases in the middle. CDR3 size: 14 residues. Germline-derived CDR1 and CDR2 are KGHSH and LQKENI. The CDR3 loop reads CASSPNSHGEKLFF. CDR3 DNA sequence: TGTGCCAGCTCACCAAATAGTCACGGGGAAAAACTGTTTTTT.

This chain uses TRBV5-6 with TRBJ2-3, with D perhaps TRBD1 (6 bases). Trimming removed 4 bases from V and 2 bases from J, with 17 bases in between. Germline-derived CDR1 and CDR2 are SGHDT and YYEEEE. The CDR3 is 16 residues long. DNA of the CDR3: TGTGCCAGCAGCCCGGCGGCACAGGGCTACACAGATACGCAGTATTTT. Residues: CASSPAAQGYTDTQYF. The full variable domain, its missing parts supplied by reference TRBV5-6 and TRBJ2-3, is DAGVTQSPTHLIKTRGQQVTLRCSPKSGHDTVSWYQQALGQGPQFIFQYYEEEERQRGNFPDRFSGHQFPNYSSELNVNALLLGDSALYLCASSPAAQGYTDTQYFGPGTRLTVL.

This chain joins TRBV30 and TRBJ1-4, with D perhaps matching TRBD1 (5 bases). Trimming removed 1 base at V and 7 bases at J, with 19 bases between. Germline values: CDR1 GTSNPN, CDR2 SVGIG (reference sequence). There are 16 residues in the CDR3. In DNA, the CDR3 is TGTGCCTGGAGTGGAGGGACTCCCGGATTAAGTGAAAAACTGTTTTTT. This translates into CAWSGGTPGLSEKLFF. Supplemented by reference TRBV30 and TRBJ1-4, the full variable domain reads SQTIHQWPATLVQPVGSPLSLECTVEGTSNPNLYWYRQAAGRGLQLLFYSVGIGQISSEVPQNLSASRPQDRQFILSSKKLLLSDSGFYLCAWSGGTPGLSEKLFFGSGTQLSVL.

The J gene is TRBJ2-3, the V gene TRBV15; 11 bases line up with TRBD2. This CDR3 region has 17 residues. Unmatched junction bases numbered 6, after V lost 1 base and J lost 3 bases. Germline assignment: CDR1 LNHNV and CDR2 YYDKDF (reference sequence). The CDR3 spells CATSRGHLAGGTDTQYF. As DNA, the CDR3 is TGTGCCACCAGCAGAGGACATCTAGCGGGGGGTACAGATACGCAGTATTTT.

The chain has TRBV19 and TRBJ2-7, with D unresolved. Germline loops: CDR1 LNHDA, CDR2 SQIVND (reference sequence). This CDR3 is 13 amino acids long. Trimming pared 3 bases from V and 4 bases from J, leaving 10 bases between. The CDR3 protein is CASSIERSYEQYF. The CDR3, as DNA: TGTGCCAGTAGTATTGAACGGAGTTACGAGCAGTACTTC.

This chain links TRBV7-3 with TRBJ1-1; the D is unclear. This CDR3 is 13 amino acids long. Trimming took 4 bases from V and 5 from J, leaving 11 bases between them. In germline, CDR1 is SGHTA, CDR2 FQGTGA. CDR3 in DNA: TGTGCCAGCAGCTATCAAGAGAAAACTGAAGCTTTCTTT. This sequence encodes CASSYQEKTEAFF.

The rearrangement links TRBV11-2 to TRBJ2-3; 7 bases fit TRBD2. The V segment lost 5 bases and the J segment 2 bases; nucleotides outside the gene matches: 4. Germline V lookup: CDR1 SGHAT, CDR2 FQNNGV. This CDR3 is 14 amino acids long. The CDR3 here is CASSKAGLTDTQYF. The CDR3 nucleotides read TGTGCCAGCAGCAAAGCGGGGCTCACAGATACGCAGTATTTT.

The rearrangement uses TRBV9 and TRBJ2-7; 9 bases align to TRBD1. The ends lost 0 bases at V and 6 bases at J; junction bases unmatched: 10. This CDR3 region has 16 residues. Germline V lookup: CDR1 SGDLS, CDR2 YYNGEE. CDR3 in DNA: TGTGCCAGCAGCGTAGGTATTGGGACAGGGCAATCCGAGCAGTACTTC. It is translated as CASSVGIGTGQSEQYF.

The chain joins TRBV6-5 to TRBJ2-1, with TRBD1 matching 9 bases. The CDR3 covers 13 residues. The germline gives CDR1 MNHEY, CDR2 SVGAGI. J lost 8 bases, V lost 6 bases, and 5 bases had no gene match. This chain's CDR3 is CASRRQGEDEQFF. The CDR3 DNA follows: TGTGCCAGCAGGCGACAGGGGGAAGATGAGCAGTTCTTC.

J is TRBJ2-6 and V is TRBV4-1, with a weak D call TRBD1 (6 bases). Trimming took off 4 bases at V and 2 bases at J, with 9 bases between the two ends. The CDR3 sequence is 15 residues long. Germline V CDR1 and CDR2: MGHRA, YSYEKL. The CDR3 DNA follows: TGCGCCAGCAGCCGCGGACAGACTGGGGCCAACGTCCTGACTTTC. Protein sequence: CASSRGQTGANVLTF.

The rearrangement uses TRBV5-1 and TRBJ2-7; 12 nucleotides match TRBD1. Germline loops: CDR1 SGHRS, CDR2 YFSETQ. The CDR3 sequence is 14 residues long. Trimming cost V 3 bases and J 6 bases; bases outside gene matches: 4. CDR3: CASSSGQGAREQYF. DNA for the CDR3: TGCGCCAGCAGCTCGGGACAGGGGGCTCGCGAGCAGTACTTC.